One sample yielded the 13 T cell receptor beta chains listed below, sequenced in a study of post-analysis software for immune sequencing data. Study findings and constraints: Controls showed lower frequencies than patients for five TRBV segments, and TRBV5-6, TRBV5-1 and TRBV20-1 were among these.

Libraries were made from TCR beta cDNA, and they carried unique molecular identifiers. One entry per CDR3 protein, called by TCRdb with MiXCR from the PCR reads. Among approximately 770,000 distinct CDR3 sequences listed, 35% to 55% were seen once. These receptors lack a known antigen. The sequencing input was blood. All receptors derive from a girl aged 5-17 years with multiple sclerosis.

The rearrangement joins TRBV5-1 to TRBJ2-1; D is possibly TRBD2 (7 bases). The V end lost 1 base, the J end lost 9 bases, and 14 bases lay between the germline ends. Germline V lookup: CDR1 SGHRS, CDR2 YFSETQ. CDR3 length equals 14 residues. The CDR3 nucleotides are TGCGCCAGCAGCTTGTGGGGGCGGGGGAGTGAGCAGTTCTTC. Its translation: CASSLWGRGSEQFF. Full variable domain (rest looked up from reference TRBV5-1 and TRBJ2-1): KAGVTQTPRYLIKTRGQQVTLSCSPISGHRSVSWYQQTPGQGLQFLFEYFSETQRNKGNFPGRFSGRQFSNSRSEMNVSTLELGDSALYLCASSLWGRGSEQFFGPGTRLTVL.

V is TRBV7-6 and J is TRBJ2-3; D call uncertain. This CDR3 is 14 amino acids long. V was trimmed by 5 bases and J by 8 bases, leaving 17 bases between them. Germline lookup yields CDR1 SGHVS and CDR2 FNYEAQ. In nucleotides, the CDR3 is TGTGCCAGCAGCCCCTCTGCTGGTGTGGTTACGCAGTATTTT. Its protein is CASSPSAGVVTQYF.

The chain has TRBV12-3 or TRBV12-4 and TRBJ1-2; maybe TRBD1 (5 bases). The CDR3 length is 16 residues. Trimming removed 3 bases at V and 5 bases at J, with 19 bases between. CDR3 sequence reads: CASSLIPSGYEYGYTF. The CDR3 DNA is TGTGCCAGCAGTTTGATCCCGTCAGGGTACGAGTATGGCTACACCTTC.

This sequence joins TRBV7-9 and TRBJ1-1, with D possibly being TRBD1 (6 bases). Trimming pared 5 bases from V and 8 bases from J, leaving 12 bases between. Germline V CDR1 and CDR2: SEHNR, FQNEAQ (reference sequence). The CDR3 sequence is 12 residues long. CDR3 amino acids: CASSPMGHEAFF. The CDR3 region has the DNA TGTGCCAGCAGCCCCATGGGACACGAAGCTTTCTTT.

This clonotype was observed a handful of times. This sequence joins TRBV4-2 and TRBJ2-7; maybe TRBD2 (6 bases). Between the trimmed V and J ends, which lost 0 bases and 2 bases, there was a span of 11 bases. CDR3 size: 15 residues. The germline CDR1 and CDR2 sequences are LGHNA and YNFKEQ. The CDR3 bases are TGTGCCAGCAGCCAAGAATCTAGCGATACCTACGAGCAGTACTTC. Residues: CASSQESSDTYEQYF.

V usage is TRBV4-2 and J usage is TRBJ2-7; a possible D gene is TRBD2 (5 bases). The germline V gene encodes CDR1 LGHNA and CDR2 YNFKEQ. The V gene lost 4 bases and the J gene lost 4 bases, with 17 bases spanning the gap. The CDR3 is 15 amino acids. The CDR3 DNA sequence: TGTGCCAGCAGCCCTGCCCCGAGCGGACCTTACGAGCAGTACTTC. Protein sequence: CASSPAPSGPYEQYF.

The chain's CDR3 is CASSVGSATDTQYF. DNA of the CDR3: TGTGCCAGCAGCGTTGGTAGCGCCACAGATACGCAGTATTTT. The gene calls are TRBV7-2 and TRBJ2-3; tentative D call: TRBD2 (5 bases). CDR1 and CDR2 from the germline V gene are SGHTA and FQGNSA. The CDR3 extends over 14 amino acids. With 5 bases removed from V and 2 bases from J, the gap between germline ends came to 11 bases.

V usage is TRBV5-1 and J usage is TRBJ2-3; 8 nucleotides align to TRBD1. V shed 5 bases, J shed 2 bases, and the junction held 7 bases outside the gene matches. This CDR3 has 15 amino acids. CDR1 is SGHRS, CDR2 YFSETQ, per germline. The CDR3 region is CASSSGTGLTDTQYF. CDR3 bases: TGCGCCAGCAGTTCCGGGACAGGACTCACAGATACGCAGTATTTT.

The genes are TRBV20-1 and TRBJ2-2; D not resolved. CDR1 DFQATT and CDR2 SNEGSKA come from the germline V gene (reference sequence). This CDR3 region has 14 residues. The germline V and J ends were trimmed by 2 bases and 0 bases, with 7 bases remaining between them. CDR3 sequence reads: CSARYRANTGELFF. The CDR3 coding sequence is TGCAGTGCTAGATATCGGGCGAACACCGGGGAGCTGTTTTTT.

This clonotype was counted only a few times. The chain has TRBV7-9 and TRBJ2-5, with 12 bases lining up with TRBD1. Looked up from germline, CDR1 is SEHNR and CDR2 is FQNEAQ (reference sequence). V trimming: 5 bases; J trimming: 4 bases; junction bases outside the gene matches: 11. The CDR3 contains 17 residues. CDR3: CASSALGDRGLRETQYF. The CDR3 DNA is TGTGCCAGCAGCGCCCTTGGGGACAGGGGGCTTCGAGAGACCCAGTACTTC.

The count of this clonotype is one. CDR3 bases: TGCAGCGTCTGGTCTAGCGGGAGTCTCCATGAGCAGTTCTTC. It codes for CSVWSSGSLHEQFF. The rearrangement links TRBV29-1 to TRBJ2-1; 10 bases are a match to TRBD2. The junction had 10 bases not matched to a gene; V was cut back by 6 bases and J by 8 bases. Germline V lookup: CDR1 SQVTM, CDR2 ANQGSEA. CDR3 length: 14 residues.

This clonotype was recorded once. The chain has TRBV20-1 and TRBJ1-2, with D unresolved. Germline loops: CDR1 DFQATT, CDR2 SNEGSKA (reference sequence). This CDR3 contains 15 residues. As DNA, the CDR3 is TGCAGCACCTCGCTATCAAGTATTTCGTCCTATGGCTACACCTTC. Residues: CSTSLSSISSYGYTF.

The chain carries TRBV19 and TRBJ2-1, with no clear D. This CDR3 spans 12 amino acids. Looked up from germline, CDR1 is LNHDA and CDR2 is SQIVND (reference sequence). V lost 5 bases and J 7 bases, leaving 9 bases between the germline ends. The CDR3 bases are TGTGCCAGTAGTCGGGTGCGAAATGAGCAGTTCTTC. Protein product: CASSRVRNEQFF. Filled out from reference TRBV19 and TRBJ2-1, the complete variable domain reads DGGITQSPKYLFRKEGQNVTLSCEQNLNHDAMYWYRQDPGQGLRLIYYSQIVNDFQKGDIAEGYSVSREKKESFPLTVTSAQKNPTAFYLCASSRVRNEQFFGPGTRLTVL.